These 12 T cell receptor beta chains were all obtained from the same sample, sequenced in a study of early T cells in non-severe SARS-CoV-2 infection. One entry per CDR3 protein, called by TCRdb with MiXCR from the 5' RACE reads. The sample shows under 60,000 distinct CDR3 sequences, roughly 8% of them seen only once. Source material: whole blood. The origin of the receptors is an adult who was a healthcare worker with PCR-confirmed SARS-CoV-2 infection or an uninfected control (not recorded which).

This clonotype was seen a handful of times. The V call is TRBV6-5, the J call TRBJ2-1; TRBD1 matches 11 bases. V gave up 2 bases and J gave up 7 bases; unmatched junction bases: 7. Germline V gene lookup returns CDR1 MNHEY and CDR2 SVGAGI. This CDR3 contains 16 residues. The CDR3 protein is CASSYSGQGAVNEQFF. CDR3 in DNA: TGTGCCAGCAGTTACAGCGGACAGGGGGCTGTAAATGAGCAGTTCTTC.

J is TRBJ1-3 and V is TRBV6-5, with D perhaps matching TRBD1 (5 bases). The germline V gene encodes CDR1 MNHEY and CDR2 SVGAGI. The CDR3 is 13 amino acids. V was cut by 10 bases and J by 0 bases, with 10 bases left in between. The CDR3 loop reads CATTGGSGNTIYF. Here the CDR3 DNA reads TGTGCCACGACGGGGGGCTCTGGAAACACCATATATTTT.

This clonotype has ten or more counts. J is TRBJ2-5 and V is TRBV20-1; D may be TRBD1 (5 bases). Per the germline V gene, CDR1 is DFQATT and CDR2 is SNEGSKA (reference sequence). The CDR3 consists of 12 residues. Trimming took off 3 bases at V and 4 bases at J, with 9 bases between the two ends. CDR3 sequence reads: CSARPGLETQYF. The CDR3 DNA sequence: TGCAGTGCTAGGCCAGGGTTAGAGACCCAGTACTTC.

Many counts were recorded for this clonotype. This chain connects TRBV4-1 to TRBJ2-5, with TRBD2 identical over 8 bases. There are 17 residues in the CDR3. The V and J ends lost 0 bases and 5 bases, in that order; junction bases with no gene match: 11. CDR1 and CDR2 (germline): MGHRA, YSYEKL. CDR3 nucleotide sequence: TGCGCCAGCAGCCAAGATCGTATTAGCGGGATTTATGAGACCCAGTACTTC. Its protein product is CASSQDRISGIYETQYF.

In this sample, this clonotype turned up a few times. The CDR3 bases are TGTGCCAGCAGCCCCGATGGAGACTACAATGAGCAGTTCTTC. It is translated as CASSPDGDYNEQFF. The chain combines TRBV13 with TRBJ2-1; D not resolved. V lost 5 bases and J lost 3, with 11 bases in between. The CDR3 runs to 14 residues. Germline V CDR1 and CDR2: PRHDT, FYEKMQ (reference sequence). Together with reference TRBV13 and TRBJ2-1, the CDR3 gives the full variable domain: AAGVIQSPRHLIKEKRETATLKCYPIPRHDTVYWYQQGPGQDPQFLISFYEKMQSDKGSIPDRFSAQQFSDYHSELNMSSLELGDSALYFCASSPDGDYNEQFFGPGTRLTVL.

The CDR3 sequence is CASSSTGSQETQYF. CDR3 coding DNA: TGTGCCAGCAGCTCCACAGGGAGCCAAGAGACCCAGTACTTC. This chain joins TRBV7-2 and TRBJ2-5; TRBD1 is a possible D gene (6 bases). Germline loops: CDR1 SGHTA, CDR2 FQGNSA. The germline V and J ends were trimmed by 4 bases and 1 base, with 10 bases remaining between them. This CDR3 is 14 amino acids long.

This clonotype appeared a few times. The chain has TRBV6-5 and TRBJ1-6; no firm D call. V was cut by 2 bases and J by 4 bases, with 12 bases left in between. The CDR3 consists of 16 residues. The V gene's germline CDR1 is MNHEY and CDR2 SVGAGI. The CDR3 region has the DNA TGTGCCAGCAGTTACGACCGAGCGGGATATAATTCACCCCTCCACTTT. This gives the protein CASSYDRAGYNSPLHF.

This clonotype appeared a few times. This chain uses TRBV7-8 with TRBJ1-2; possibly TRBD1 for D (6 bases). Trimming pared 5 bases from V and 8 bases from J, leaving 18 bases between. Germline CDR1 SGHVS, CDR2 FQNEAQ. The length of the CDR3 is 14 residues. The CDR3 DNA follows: TGTGCCAGCAGCGACCAGGGGATAGCGCGCGGCTACACCTTC. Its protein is CASSDQGIARGYTF. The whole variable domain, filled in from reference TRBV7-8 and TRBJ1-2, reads GAGVSQSPRYKVAKRGQDVALRCDPISGHVSLFWYQQALGQGPEFLTYFQNEAQLDKSGLPSDRFFAERPEGSVSTLKIQRTQQEDSAVYLCASSDQGIARGYTFGSGTRLTVV.

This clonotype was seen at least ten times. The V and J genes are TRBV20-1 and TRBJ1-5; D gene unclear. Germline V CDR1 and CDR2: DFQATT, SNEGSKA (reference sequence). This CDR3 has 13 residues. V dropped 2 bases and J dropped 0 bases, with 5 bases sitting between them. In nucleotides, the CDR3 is TGCAGTGCTAGATATGTTAGCAATCAGCCCCAGCATTTT. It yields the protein CSARYVSNQPQHF.

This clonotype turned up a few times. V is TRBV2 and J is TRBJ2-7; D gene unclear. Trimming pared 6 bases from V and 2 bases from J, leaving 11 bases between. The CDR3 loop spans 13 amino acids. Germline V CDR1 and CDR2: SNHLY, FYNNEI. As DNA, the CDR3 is TGTGCCAGCAGCCAACCTCCGGCCTACGAGCAGTACTTC. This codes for CASSQPPAYEQYF.

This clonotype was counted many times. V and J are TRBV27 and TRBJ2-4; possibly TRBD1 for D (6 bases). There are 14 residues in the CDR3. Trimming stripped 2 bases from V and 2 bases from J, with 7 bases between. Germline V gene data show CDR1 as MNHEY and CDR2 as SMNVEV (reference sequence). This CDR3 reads CASSLRGTKNIQYF. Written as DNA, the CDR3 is TGTGCCAGCAGTTTAAGGGGGACCAAAAACATTCAGTACTTC.

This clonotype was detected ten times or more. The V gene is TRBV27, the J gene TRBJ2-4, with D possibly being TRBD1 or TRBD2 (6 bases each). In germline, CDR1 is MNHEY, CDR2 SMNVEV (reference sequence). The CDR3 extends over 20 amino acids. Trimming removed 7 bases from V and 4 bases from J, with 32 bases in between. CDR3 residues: CASKGTRGPQSYMEKNIQYF. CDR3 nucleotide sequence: TGTGCCAGCAAAGGCACACGGGGGCCGCAATCGTACATGGAGAAAAACATTCAGTACTTC.